These 19 T cell receptor beta chains were sequenced from one sample in a study of T cells in narcolepsy. Produced via immunoSEQ multiplex PCR; TCRdb's table is partial and in-frame only. The sample yields almost 25,000 clones, less than 65% seen once. The sample comprised memory (CD45RA-) CD4+ T cells from blood. All receptors derive from a human donor in good health.

V usage is TRBV5-4 and J usage is TRBJ2-1; 12 bases align to TRBD2. The CDR3 spans 14 residues. Germline V gene data show CDR1 as SGHNT and CDR2 as YYREEE (reference sequence). V shed 4 bases, J shed 8 bases, and the junction held 4 bases outside the gene matches. The CDR3 nucleotides are TGTGCCAGCAGCGTAACTAGCGGGGGGTATGAGCAGTTCTTC. Its protein is CASSVTSGGYEQFF.

J is TRBJ2-2 and V is TRBV5-1, with D perhaps TRBD1 or TRBD2 (6 bases each). CDR3 length equals 14 residues. The germline CDR1 and CDR2 sequences are SGHRS and YFSETQ. V was cut by 6 bases and J by 5 bases, with 14 bases left in between. Here the CDR3 reads CASKGGLATGELFF. CDR3 in DNA: TGCGCCAGCAAAGGGGGACTGGCAACCGGGGAGCTGTTTTTT.

CDR3 sequence reads: CASSHRVNYGYTF. The CDR3 DNA reads TGCGCCAGCAGCCACAGGGTTAACTATGGCTACACCTTC. V and J are TRBV5-1 and TRBJ1-2; D is possibly TRBD1 (6 bases). Germline assignment: CDR1 SGHRS and CDR2 YFSETQ. V dropped 4 bases and J dropped 1 base, with 8 bases sitting between them. There are 13 residues in the CDR3.

The rearrangement joins TRBV30 to TRBJ2-3; 7 bases agree with TRBD2. The CDR3 runs to 13 residues. CDR1 and CDR2 (germline): GTSNPN, SVGIG (reference sequence). Trimming cost V 8 bases and J 2 bases; bases outside gene matches: 7. The CDR3 is CAGSSGSTDTQYF. The CDR3 nucleotides are TGTGCCGGGTCTAGCGGTTCCACAGATACGCAGTATTTT.

V is TRBV14 and J is TRBJ1-2, with D hard to call. The CDR3 has 13 residues. V was cut by 0 bases and J by 3 bases, with 5 bases left in between. The germline gives CDR1 SGHDN, CDR2 FVKESK. CDR3 sequence reads: CASSQDRDYGYTF. The CDR3 DNA is TGTGCCAGCAGCCAAGATCGGGACTATGGCTACACCTTC.

The chain couples TRBV10-3 to TRBJ2-2; the D is unclear. The CDR3 totals 13 residues. Germline-derived CDR1 and CDR2 are ENHRY and SYGVKD. V shed 6 bases and J shed 4 bases, with 9 bases lying between them. Here the CDR3 reads CAISAQVTGELFF. For the CDR3, the DNA is TGTGCCATCAGCGCCCAGGTCACCGGGGAGCTGTTTTTT.

The sample holds a few counts of this clone. The chain couples TRBV18 to TRBJ2-5, with D hard to call. Between the trimmed V and J ends, which lost 2 bases and 4 bases, there was a span of 14 bases. Per the germline V gene, CDR1 is KGHSH and CDR2 is LQKENI. The CDR3 covers 15 residues. The CDR3 nucleotides are TGTGCCAGCTCACCAGACACCATCCCCCTAGAGACCCAGTACTTC. Its protein is CASSPDTIPLETQYF. The whole variable domain, remainder taken from reference TRBV18 and TRBJ2-5, is NAGVMQNPRHLVRRRGQEARLRCSPMKGHSHVYWYRQLPEEGLKFMVYLQKENIIDESGMPKERFSAEFPKEGPSILRIQQVVRGDSAAYFCASSPDTIPLETQYFGPGTRLLVL.

The chain links TRBV29-1 to TRBJ1-3, with D uncertain. V gave up 5 bases and J gave up 2 bases, with 7 bases separating them. This CDR3 region has 12 residues. CDR1 is SQVTM, CDR2 ANQGSEA, per germline. Here the CDR3 reads CSVLVTGNTIYF. The CDR3 DNA reads TGCAGCGTTTTGGTGACTGGAAACACCATATATTTT.

On this clone: A junction boundary mismatches the germline segment, possibly from a read error. The CDR3, as DNA: TGCGCCAGCAGCTTGACCAGGGCGAATACCGGGGAGCTGTTTTTT. It specifies CASSLTRANTGELFF. This chain uses TRBV5-1 with TRBJ2-2, with D tentatively TRBD1 (5 bases). Germline values: CDR1 SGHRS, CDR2 YFSETQ. The CDR3 extends over 15 amino acids.

This chain connects TRBV15 to TRBJ2-2, with a possible D match to TRBD2 (5 bases). This CDR3 contains 17 residues. V was pared by 0 bases and J by 2 bases, with 13 bases between. CDR1 is LNHNV, CDR2 YYDKDF, per germline (reference sequence). The CDR3 reads CATSRDEGFLNTGELFF. For the CDR3, the DNA is TGTGCCACCAGCAGAGATGAGGGATTTCTTAACACCGGGGAGCTGTTTTTT.

This sequence joins TRBV7-9 and TRBJ1-5; 8 bases are a match to TRBD1. V was pared by 2 bases and J by 7 bases, with 10 bases of the junction left unmatched. CDR3 length: 16 residues. Germline V gene sequence: CDR1 SEHNR, CDR2 FQNEAQ (reference sequence). CDR3 amino acids: CASSLNAGGLGQPQHF. DNA of the CDR3: TGTGCCAGCAGCTTAAACGCAGGGGGCCTAGGACAGCCCCAGCATTTT. Together with reference TRBV7-9 and TRBJ1-5, the CDR3 gives the full variable domain: DTGVSQNPRHKITKRGQNVTFRCDPISEHNRLYWYRQTLGQGPEFLTYFQNEAQLEKSRLLSDRFSAERPKGSFSTLEIQRTEQGDSAMYLCASSLNAGGLGQPQHFGDGTRLSIL.

This rearrangement joins TRBV28 to TRBJ1-5, with D possibly TRBD1 on 6 matching bases. Germline CDR1 MDHEN, CDR2 SYDVKM. The CDR3 totals 15 residues. Trimming took off 2 bases at V and 1 base at J, with 9 bases between the two ends. CDR3: CASSLGGQSNQPQHF. In nucleotides, the CDR3 is TGTGCCAGCAGTTTAGGGGGCCAGAGCAATCAGCCCCAGCATTTT.

The CDR3, as DNA: TGTGCCAGCTCCGAAGTGGAAAAACTGTTTTTT. It specifies CASSEVEKLFF. V usage is TRBV7-9 and J usage is TRBJ1-4; no clear D. V shed 8 bases and J shed 8 bases, with 9 bases lying between them. This CDR3 contains 11 residues. Germline V gives CDR1 SEHNR, CDR2 FQNEAQ (reference sequence). Complete variable domain (other parts from reference TRBV7-9 and TRBJ1-4): DTGVSQNPRHKITKRGQNVTFRCDPISEHNRLYWYRQTLGQGPEFLTYFQNEAQLEKSRLLSDRFSAERPKGSFSTLEIQRTEQGDSAMYLCASSEVEKLFFGSGTQLSVL.

The chain has TRBV5-1 and TRBJ1-2; D gene unclear. Germline CDR1 reads SGHRS; CDR2 reads YFSETQ. Trimming removed 0 bases at V and 8 bases at J, with 11 bases between. The CDR3 runs to 13 residues. The CDR3 here is CASSLGVSLGYTF. Written as DNA, the CDR3 is TGCGCCAGCAGCTTGGGGGTTTCCCTAGGCTACACCTTC. Using reference TRBV5-1 and TRBJ1-2 for the parts outside the CDR3, the full variable domain is KAGVTQTPRYLIKTRGQQVTLSCSPISGHRSVSWYQQTPGQGLQFLFEYFSETQRNKGNFPGRFSGRQFSNSRSEMNVSTLELGDSALYLCASSLGVSLGYTFGSGTRLTVV.

The gene calls are TRBV30 and TRBJ1-1; no clear D gene. Trimming left V 3 bases short and J 6 bases short, with 17 bases between. The germline V gene encodes CDR1 GTSNPN and CDR2 SVGIG (reference sequence). This CDR3 has 14 amino acids. CDR3: CAWREKSIPPEAFF. The CDR3 nucleotides are TGTGCCTGGAGGGAGAAGAGTATCCCCCCTGAAGCTTTCTTT.

V gene TRBV2 combines with J gene TRBJ1-2; D unclear. Germline V gene sequence: CDR1 SNHLY, CDR2 FYNNEI. The CDR3 loop spans 13 amino acids. V shed 10 bases and J shed 8 bases, with 20 bases lying between them. The CDR3 DNA reads as TGTGCCACCCGGAATCGTCCTATTGGGGGCTACACCTTC. It yields the protein CATRNRPIGGYTF.

V and J are TRBV7-2 and TRBJ1-2; 9 nucleotides line up with TRBD1. The germline V gene has CDR1 SGHTA and CDR2 FQGNSA. The J segment lost 0 bases and the V segment lost 5 bases, leaving 7 bases of the junction unmatched. CDR3 length: 16 amino acids. In DNA, the CDR3 is TGTGCCAGCAGCCCCCGGACAGGGGAATCTAACTATGGCTACACCTTC. Protein product: CASSPRTGESNYGYTF.

The chain employs TRBV6-5 and TRBJ1-5; D not resolved. This CDR3 contains 13 residues. The V gene lost 5 bases and the J gene lost 5 bases, with 10 bases spanning the gap. Germline CDR1 is MNHEY and CDR2 is SVGAGI. The CDR3: CASSPGSYQPQHF. DNA for the CDR3: TGTGCCAGCAGTCCGGGGTCGTATCAGCCCCAGCATTTT.

The J gene is TRBJ2-1, the V gene TRBV30; 9 nucleotides line up with TRBD2. This CDR3 spans 11 amino acids. Looked up from germline, CDR1 is GTSNPN and CDR2 is SVGIG (reference sequence). V gave up 4 bases and J gave up 15 bases; unmatched junction bases: 7. CDR3 sequence: CAWKRAGGPFF. For the CDR3, the DNA is TGTGCCTGGAAACGAGCGGGGGGCCCGTTCTTC.